A single T cell receptor beta chain is shown here with its context. This clonotype was recorded only once. Its binding antigen is unknown. No per-base quality is available; no much larger clone lies one base away. The germline V gene provides CDR1 KGHSH and CDR2 LQKENI. Here V drops 5 bases and J drops 3 bases, and the junction holds 7 bases not matched to any gene. The CDR3 holds 14 amino acids from the cysteine to the phenylalanine. Here the CDR3 DNA is all that survives: 42 bases in frame from base 1. Systemically healthy Caucasian individuals from Russia, 39 in total and aged roughly 6 to 95 years, were included as donors. Each donor gave roughly 9 milliliters of peripheral blood, drawn into EDTA-treated Vacutainer tubes. Ficoll-Paque density-gradient centrifugation was used to isolate PBMCs, with at least 7 million per sample. Total RNA was extracted from PBMCs with Trizol reagent, with at least 5 micrograms obtained per sample. The percentages of naive CD45RAhigh/CD27high T cells were determined by flow cytometry on a PBMC aliquot from every donor.

Libraries were made using 5' RACE. A second PCR of 7 to 11 cycles was performed with a sample-barcoded 5' primer and a J-beta primer mix. A unique molecular identifier was introduced onto each TCR beta cDNA molecule by a template-switch 5' adaptor carrying 12 random nucleotides. Each sample yielded at least 2.5 million CDR3-containing paired-end reads. First-strand cDNA was synthesized from all RNA with the Mint cDNA synthesis kit, primed by a TRBC-specific oligonucleotide. All cDNA was treated with uracil-DNA glycosylase and then went through a first 18-cycle PCR with the universal primers M1SS and BC2_uni_R. Under the source paper's analysis protocol: Normalization of each sample was performed by random selection of 1 million high-quality reads, each carrying a distinct molecular identifier. Reads with shared molecular identifiers were discarded instead of being binned into consensus sequences. CDR3 identification, clonotype clustering and error correction used MiTCR with a Q25 quality threshold and the strictest error-elimination algorithm. A nonparametric unseen species model with Euler transformation was used to estimate lower-bound total TCR beta diversity. TCRdb reanalyzed the raw reads on its own, using fastp at Q25 for trimming and MiXCR for clone calling, and kept in-frame beta chains. Every distinct CDR3 protein forms one entry, paired with its most common genes and DNA. The V and J calls here are based on TCRdb, not the publication. Present in this sample are 1,800,000 or so distinct CDR3 sequences, roughly two fifths of which were seen just once. The ten top clones hold 23% of the sample.

This entry is derived from a study of blood T cells in healthy people across ages (dated by TCRdb to about 2015). Study-wide context: In model experiments, roughly one uniquely barcoded TCR beta cDNA molecule per two T cells was captured by template switching. Age-related changes in TCR beta repertoire diversity were measured in the study by deep sequencing normalized with unique cDNA molecular identifiers. Donors were grouped into four age groups: young (average roughly 16 years), middle-aged (less than 40), aged (roughly 62) and long-lived (approximately 75). To avoid experimental bias, donors of different ages were distributed randomly across sequencing lanes. Using the same blood draw, the study looked at two additional independent replicas of 1 million unique cDNA reads for two donors, one aged 18 to 30 and the other aged 80 or older. Broader findings and caveats from the paper: Estimates of total diversity from one million sequenced T cells were regarded as lower bounds and underestimates. Bulk unsorted PBMC profiling prevented conclusive comparison of naive and antigen-experienced compartments. Because the CMV infection status of the donors was unknown, age-related changes in expanded clonotypes may potentially have been confounded. Observed TCR beta diversity per million T cells fell roughly linearly with age, and a significant reduction was already apparent by age approximately 40. There was a strong correlation between observed TCR beta diversity and the percentage of naive T cells measured by flow cytometry. Compared with the aged group, more naive CD4+ T cells, fewer expanded clones and increased TCR diversity were shown by the long-lived group, suggesting age selection.

The sequence came from a human donor in good health. This sequence uses TRBV18 and TRBJ2-7; TRBD1 matches 7 bases in the middle. Sequencing input: blood. The bases are TGTGCCAGCTCAACGGGACAGTCGATCTACGAGCAGTACTTC. This sequence encodes CASSTGQSIYEQYF.